This T cell receptor beta chain came from a study of vaccination and CD4 T cells after COVID-19. Study as a whole: The peptides that stimulated the cells were overlapping spike peptides from SARS-CoV-2, HCoV-NL63, HCoV-OC43 and HCoV-229E. The study, taken as a whole, reports: The rise in median SARS-CoV-2-reactive clonotypes, from approximately 21 to 40, was not significant.

The Oncomine TCR Beta short-read assay was applied to DNA of cultured CD4+ T cells. Genomic DNA extraction was carried out from cultured CD4+ T cells. TCRdb re-analysed the PCR reads in MiXCR, keeping a single row per CDR3 protein. Here the sample spans about 10,000 distinct CDR3 sequences, roughly half being singletons. Unmatched junction bases numbered 14, after V lost 4 bases and J lost 1 base. Germline V gene lookup returns CDR1 SGHVS and CDR2 FQNEAQ. The CDR3 contains 18 residues. Treatment: roughly 10-day PBMC culture with coronavirus spike peptide pools or control peptides (ViraFEST assay). Peptide pools at approximately 9.9 ug/ml and IL-2 at approximately 10 IU/ml were added to cultures of some 1.9 million PBMCs per well. About this clonotype: The antigen remains undetermined.

J is TRBJ1-1 and V is TRBV7-8; 8 positions match TRBD1. This TCR was sampled from a human donor who had recovered from COVID-19. The sequenced sample was CD4+ T cells from blood, cultured in vitro. The CDR3 protein is CASSSTKTGVYSNTEAFF. CDR3 nucleotides: TGTGCCAGCAGCTCTACCAAGACAGGGGTGTACTCGAACACTGAAGCTTTCTTT.